This T cell receptor (beta chain) was observed in a study of T cell repertoires in cytomegalovirus infection (dated by TCRdb to about 2019). For the wider study: Peptide stimulations targeted recently identified HLA-C-restricted CMV epitopes, whose presentation resists viral immunomodulation, together with well-studied HLA-B-restricted epitopes. Donor HLA type was relevant to the analysis, because carriage of CMV infection together with the matching HLA type was indicated by public TCR beta signatures.

The data were produced on an Illumina HiSeq 1500. TCRdb passed the public sequencing reads through fastp at Q25 and MiXCR, retaining productive beta sequences. For every CDR3 protein sequence, its rows merge into one entry that carries the most common genes and DNA. The sample table shows about 330,000 distinct CDR3 sequences, and just under 35% are seen once. Roughly 14% of the sample lies in the top ten. From cysteine to phenylalanine, the CDR3 is 18 amino acids long. Only the CDR3 portion is preserved as DNA: 54 bases, with reading frame beginning at the first base. The germline V gene (reference sequence) sets CDR1 to LNHDA and CDR2 to SQIVND. In its sample, this clonotype was seen a few times. Its antigen is currently not known. The junction shows a germline mismatch at one end, possibly a read error. Per the publication, the treatment or condition label means: in vitro stimulation with specific CMV peptide epitopes to enrich CMV-specific T cells.

Broader findings and caveats from the paper: In both this cohort and an independent cohort of over 350 donors, the cumulative frequency of public TCR beta family members distinguished carriers of CMV infection plus the relevant HLA type. In the ex vivo response, HLA-C-restricted CMV-specific TCR beta clonotypes were dominant, and in two of eight donors the single most frequent clonotype came from this HLA-C-restricted group.

This clonotype was obtained from a human donor in good health (CMV status not recorded). Some clones in this sample may be carry-over from other donors' samples. The specimen comprised cultured PBMCs, sampled from culture after CMV antigen stimulation. The rearranged chain carries TRBV19 and TRBJ2-1; the best D guess is TRBD2, with 5 bases matching. The bases read TGTGCCAGTAGTATAGATCCAGAGAAGAGGGCCTCCCACAATGAGCAGTTCTTC. It encodes CASSIDPEKRASHNEQFF.